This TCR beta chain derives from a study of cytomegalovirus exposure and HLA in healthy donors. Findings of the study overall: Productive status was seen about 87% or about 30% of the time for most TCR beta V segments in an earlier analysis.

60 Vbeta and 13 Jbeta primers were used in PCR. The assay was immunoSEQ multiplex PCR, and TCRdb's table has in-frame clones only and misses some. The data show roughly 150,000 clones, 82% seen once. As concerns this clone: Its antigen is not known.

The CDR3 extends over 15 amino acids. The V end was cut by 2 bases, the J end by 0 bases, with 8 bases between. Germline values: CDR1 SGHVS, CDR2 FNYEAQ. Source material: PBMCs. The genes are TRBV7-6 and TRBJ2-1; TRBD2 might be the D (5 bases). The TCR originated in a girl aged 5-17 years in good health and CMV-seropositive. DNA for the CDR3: TGTGCCAGCAGCTTAAGCACTAGCTCCTACAATGAGCAGTTCTTC. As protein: CASSLSTSSYNEQFF. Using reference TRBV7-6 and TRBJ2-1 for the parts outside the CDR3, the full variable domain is GAGVSQSPRYKVTKRGQDVALRCDPISGHVSLYWYRQALGQGPEFLTYFNYEAQQDKSGLPNDRFSAERPEGSISTLTIQRTEQRDSAMYRCASSLSTSSYNEQFFGPGTRLTVL.